This TCR beta chain was identified during a study of cytomegalovirus exposure and HLA in healthy donors. About the research overall: According to later analysis, the same platform produced the approximately 130 validation and around 730 first-cohort repertoires.

This CDR3 region has 15 residues. V was trimmed by 4 bases and J by 1 base, leaving 11 bases between them. CDR1 is SGHDT and CDR2 is YYEEEE in the germline V gene. Broader study findings: The study flagged some 180 TCR beta chains as cytomegalovirus-associated. Rare sequences made up most TCRs, while some public TCRs were found in many donors.

Remarks on this clone: What it binds is not known.

The protocol was immunoSEQ multiplex PCR, while the TCRdb copy is restricted to in-frame clones and leaves out a portion. Of roughly 140,000 clones listed, 85% to 90% are singletons. The donors were members of the validation cohort, which comprised about 120 subjects and was separate from the first cohort of around 700 subjects. V gene TRBV5-6 combines with J gene TRBJ2-2, with a weak D call TRBD1 (5 bases). The sample comprised PBMCs. The TCR sequence derives from a woman aged 18-30 years in good health and CMV-seropositive. The CDR3 sequence: CASSPAGMNTGELFF. DNA for the CDR3: TGTGCCAGCAGCCCAGCAGGGATGAACACCGGGGAGCTGTTTTTT.